These 23 T cell receptor beta chains share one sample of origin, sequenced in a study of blood T cells in healthy people across ages. Next came a second PCR, run for about 6 to 12 cycles, which used a sample-barcoded 5' primer along with a J-beta primer mix. From the 5' RACE reads, TCRdb called clonotypes with MiXCR, one entry per CDR3 protein. The sample records 1.5 million to 2 million distinct CDR3 sequences, more than 35% being singletons. The specimen was blood. All receptors come from a human donor in good health.

The sample holds a few counts of this clonotype. The chain joins TRBV29-1 to TRBJ2-5; D tentatively reads TRBD1 or TRBD2 (5 bases each). The germline gives CDR1 SQVTM, CDR2 ANQGSEA. The germline V and J ends were trimmed by 5 bases and 1 base, with 11 bases remaining between them. The CDR3 loop spans 13 amino acids. CDR3 sequence (DNA): TGCAGCGTTCGCCGGGGCAGCCAAGAGACCCAGTACTTC. Translated: CSVRRGSQETQYF.

The rearrangement joins TRBV20-1 to TRBJ1-5; no reliable D call. The CDR3 loop spans 15 amino acids. Per the germline V gene, CDR1 is DFQATT and CDR2 is SNEGSKA (reference sequence). V was clipped by 0 bases and J by 0 bases, with 9 bases between them. CDR3 nucleotide sequence: TGCAGTGCTAGAGATCTACGACATAGCAATCAGCCCCAGCATTTT. This codes for CSARDLRHSNQPQHF.

The CDR3 loop is CASKYNSLAKNIQYF. The DNA for the CDR3 is TGTGCCAGCAAATACAACAGTCTAGCCAAAAACATTCAGTACTTC. The rearrangement joins TRBV6-5 to TRBJ2-4; no reliable D call. The V end was cut by 7 bases, the J end by 0 bases, with 13 bases between. In germline, CDR1 is MNHEY, CDR2 SVGAGI. The CDR3 spans 15 residues.

This clonotype was seen a handful of times. The chain is built from TRBV4-2 and TRBJ2-3; the match to TRBD2 covers 8 bases. CDR3 length equals 17 residues. Germline V gene data show CDR1 as LGHNA and CDR2 as YNFKEQ. The V and J ends lost 1 base and 0 bases, in that order; junction bases with no gene match: 6. CDR3 amino acids: CASSQVGSGGSTDTQYF. The CDR3 DNA is TGTGCCAGCAGCCAAGTTGGGAGCGGGGGAAGCACAGATACGCAGTATTTT.

This clonotype was detected only a few times. This rearrangement joins TRBV4-2 to TRBJ2-1, with TRBD1 matching over 11 bases. The germline CDR1 and CDR2 sequences are LGHNA and YNFKEQ. With 1 base clipped from V and 6 bases from J, the junction kept 8 bases outside the gene matches. The CDR3 has 17 amino acids. The DNA of the CDR3 is TGTGCCAGCAGCCAAGTGCCGGGACAGGGGGATACCAATGAGCAGTTCTTC. It codes for CASSQVPGQGDTNEQFF.

The J gene is TRBJ2-5, the V gene TRBV10-3; TRBD1 or TRBD2 may be the D gene (5 bases each). V gave up 6 bases and J gave up 5 bases, with 16 bases separating them. CDR1 ENHRY and CDR2 SYGVKD come from the germline V gene. There are 14 residues in the CDR3. The CDR3 DNA reads TGTGCCATCAGGGATGTGAGGGGTATGGAGACCCAGTACTTC. Its translation: CAIRDVRGMETQYF.

The chain is built from TRBV7-2 and TRBJ1-2; 7 bases fit TRBD1. Losses at the gene ends were 5 bases for V and 8 bases for J; bases not matched to a gene: 14. The CDR3 is 15 amino acids. Germline-derived CDR1 and CDR2 are SGHTA and FQGNSA. For the CDR3, the DNA is TGTGCCAGCAGCCCCCATGGAGGGGGCGCTTGGGGCTACACCTTC. This encodes CASSPHGGGAWGYTF.

This clonotype was detected only a few times. For the CDR3, the DNA is TGCAGTGCTAGGAACAGGGGAAGTGGCTACGAGCAGTACTTC. This sequence encodes CSARNRGSGYEQYF. The genes are TRBV20-1 and TRBJ2-7; TRBD1 agrees at 7 bases. Germline-derived CDR1 and CDR2 are DFQATT and SNEGSKA (reference sequence). V was pared by 3 bases and J by 3 bases, with 8 bases of the junction left unmatched. This CDR3 is built from 14 residues.

This clonotype was recorded a few times. At one end the junction does not follow the germline gene, possibly because of a read error. The gene calls are TRBV5-1 and TRBJ2-3, with 7 bases matching TRBD1. Germline CDR1 SGHRS, CDR2 YFSETQ. The CDR3 extends over 14 amino acids. The CDR3 sequence is CACSSDRRTDTQYF. CDR3 sequence (DNA): TGCGCCTGCAGCTCGGACAGGAGAACAGATACGCAGTATTTT. The complete variable domain, with remaining parts taken from reference TRBV5-1 and TRBJ2-3, reads KAGVTQTPRYLIKTRGQQVTLSCSPISGHRSVSWYQQTPGQGLQFLFEYFSETQRNKGNFPGRFSGRQFSNSRSEMNVSTLELGDSALYLCACSSDRRTDTQYFGPGTRLTVL.

This clonotype turned up a few times. The rearrangement links TRBV29-1 to TRBJ1-1, with D perhaps matching TRBD1 (5 bases). Deletions cut 3 bases from V and 0 bases from J, with 11 bases between. This CDR3 has 14 amino acids. Germline loops: CDR1 SQVTM, CDR2 ANQGSEA. The CDR3 loop is CSVDGTGMNTEAFF. The DNA of the CDR3 is TGCAGCGTTGACGGGACGGGGATGAACACTGAAGCTTTCTTT.

J is TRBJ2-5 and V is TRBV7-6; TRBD1 matches at 9 bases. After removal of 7 bases from V and 4 bases from J, the junction contained 10 bases not matched to a gene. CDR3 size: 15 residues. Germline assignment: CDR1 SGHVS and CDR2 FNYEAQ. The CDR3 bases are TGTGCCAGCACCCCCGGTGGACAGGGGTCAGAGACCCAGTACTTC. It codes for CASTPGGQGSETQYF.

The CDR3: CASSLSDLTGADTQYF. For the CDR3, the DNA is TGTGCCAGCAGTTTATCAGACTTAACGGGGGCAGATACGCAGTATTTT. The chain employs TRBV28 and TRBJ2-3; possible D gene TRBD2, 6 bases. The CDR3 totals 16 residues. Germline CDR1 reads MDHEN; CDR2 reads SYDVKM. Trimming cost V 1 base and J 4 bases, with 15 bases left between them.

Remarks on this clonotype: The junction differs from germline at one of its ends, possibly a read error. This sequence joins TRBV6-2 or TRBV6-3 and TRBJ1-1; possible D gene TRBD1, 5 bases. Germline assignment: CDR1 MNHEY and CDR2 SVGEGT. This CDR3 has 16 amino acids. The chain's CDR3 is CASLSTTRVLGAETFF. The CDR3 coding sequence is TGTGCCAGTTTAAGCACGACCAGGGTTCTTGGCGCTGAAACTTTCTTT.

This chain links TRBV20-1 with TRBJ1-2; D is ambiguous. The germline gives CDR1 DFQATT, CDR2 SNEGSKA (reference sequence). CDR3 length: 13 residues. The germline V and J ends were trimmed by 0 bases and 0 bases, with 5 bases remaining between them. The CDR3: CSAREATNYGYTF. The CDR3 coding sequence is TGCAGTGCTAGAGAAGCTACTAACTATGGCTACACCTTC.

This clonotype has just a few counts. The V call is TRBV3-1, the J call TRBJ2-5; TRBD1 agrees at 7 bases. Germline V gene lookup returns CDR1 LGHDT and CDR2 YNNKEL (reference sequence). The CDR3 sequence is 15 residues long. V was pared by 8 bases and J by 0 bases, with 9 bases of the junction left unmatched. DNA of the CDR3: TGTGCCAGCTCCCACAGGGGATCGTACCAAGAGACCCAGTACTTC. Protein: CASSHRGSYQETQYF.

This clonotype appeared a few times. This chain joins TRBV7-9 and TRBJ2-1, with D perhaps assigned TRBD1 or TRBD2 (7 bases each). The CDR3 runs to 15 residues. CDR1 is SEHNR, CDR2 FQNEAQ, per germline (reference sequence). The V and J ends lost 5 bases and 6 bases respectively, with 17 bases between them. The CDR3 DNA reads as TGTGCCAGCAGCCGCTACCAGGGGGGGGGCAATGAGCAGTTCTTC. Protein sequence: CASSRYQGGGNEQFF.

The chain joins TRBV29-1 to TRBJ1-3; 7 nucleotides line up with TRBD1. J gave up 1 base and V 7 bases, and 4 bases lay outside the gene matches. The germline CDR1 and CDR2 sequences are SQVTM and ANQGSEA. The CDR3 length is 13 residues. CDR3 in DNA: TGCAGCGCAACAGGGGAGTCTGGAAACACCATATATTTT. This encodes CSATGESGNTIYF.

The chain combines TRBV7-3 with TRBJ1-4; tentative D call: TRBD1 (6 bases). The CDR3 is made up of 15 amino acids. V was shortened by 0 bases and J by 7 bases, with 12 bases between the two germline ends. Germline V gene lookup returns CDR1 SGHTA and CDR2 FQGTGA. CDR3 nucleotides: TGTGCCAGCAGCTTAACGGGGGCGTTGGGTGAAAAACTGTTTTTT. Translating gives CASSLTGALGEKLFF.

The gene calls are TRBV9 and TRBJ2-5; the match to TRBD2 covers 10 bases. This CDR3 comprises 16 residues. Germline values: CDR1 SGDLS, CDR2 YYNGEE. V lost 0 bases to trimming and J lost 1 base; unmatched junction nucleotides: 3. The CDR3: CASSVASGGLQETQYF. The CDR3, as DNA: TGTGCCAGCAGCGTAGCTAGCGGGGGCCTCCAAGAGACCCAGTACTTC.

The chain uses TRBV6-5 and TRBJ1-4, with 7 bases matching TRBD1. The CDR3 is 15 residues long. V trimming: 6 bases; J trimming: 4 bases; junction bases outside the gene matches: 8. Germline V CDR1 and CDR2: MNHEY, SVGAGI. The CDR3 reads CASRGGTENNEKLFF. The CDR3 nucleotides read TGTGCCAGCAGGGGAGGGACAGAAAATAATGAAAAACTGTTTTTT.

A few counts support this clonotype. The chain uses TRBV7-6 and TRBJ2-7; 9 bases map to TRBD1. In germline, CDR1 is SGHVS, CDR2 FNYEAQ. V lost 6 bases and J lost 6; bases outside the gene matches: 9. The length of the CDR3 is 14 residues. CDR3 sequence reads: CASSEQGAPGEQYF. DNA of the CDR3: TGTGCCAGCAGTGAACAGGGGGCACCGGGCGAGCAGTACTTC.

V gene TRBV28 combines with J gene TRBJ1-6; D gene uncertain. From germline, CDR1 is MDHEN and CDR2 SYDVKM. V was shortened by 10 bases and J by 5 bases, with 15 bases between the two germline ends. There are 14 residues in the CDR3. The CDR3 sequence is CAIQLGLDNSPLHF. In DNA form, the CDR3 reads TGTGCCATCCAATTAGGACTGGATAATTCACCCCTCCACTTT. The variable domain in full, completed from reference TRBV28 and TRBJ1-6, reads DVKVTQSSRYLVKRTGEKVFLECVQDMDHENMFWYRQDPGLGLRLIYFSYDVKMKEKGDIPEGYSVSREKKERFSLILESASTNQTSMYLCAIQLGLDNSPLHFGNGTRLTVT.

The gene calls are TRBV12-3 or TRBV12-4 and TRBJ1-2; D perhaps matches TRBD1 (5 bases). The ends were cut back, 6 bases at V and 3 bases at J, with 17 bases in the middle. CDR3 length: 15 residues. The CDR3 nucleotides read TGTGCCAGCAGGGGGGACGGAACGTTAGACTATGGCTACACCTTC. It translates to CASRGDGTLDYGYTF.